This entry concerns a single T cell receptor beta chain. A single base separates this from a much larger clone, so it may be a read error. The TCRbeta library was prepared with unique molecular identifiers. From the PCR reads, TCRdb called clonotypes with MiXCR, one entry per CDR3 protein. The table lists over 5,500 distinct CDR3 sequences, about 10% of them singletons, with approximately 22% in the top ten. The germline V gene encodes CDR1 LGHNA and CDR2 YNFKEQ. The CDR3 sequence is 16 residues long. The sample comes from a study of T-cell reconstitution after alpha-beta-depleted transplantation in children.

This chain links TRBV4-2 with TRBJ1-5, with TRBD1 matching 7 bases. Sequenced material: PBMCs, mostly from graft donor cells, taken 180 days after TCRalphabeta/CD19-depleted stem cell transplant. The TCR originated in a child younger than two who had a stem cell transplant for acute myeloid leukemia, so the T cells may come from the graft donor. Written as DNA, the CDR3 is TGTGCCAGGAGCCTCAGGTCAGGGGGGCGGGATCAGCCCCAGCATTTT. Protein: CARSLRSGGRDQPQHF.